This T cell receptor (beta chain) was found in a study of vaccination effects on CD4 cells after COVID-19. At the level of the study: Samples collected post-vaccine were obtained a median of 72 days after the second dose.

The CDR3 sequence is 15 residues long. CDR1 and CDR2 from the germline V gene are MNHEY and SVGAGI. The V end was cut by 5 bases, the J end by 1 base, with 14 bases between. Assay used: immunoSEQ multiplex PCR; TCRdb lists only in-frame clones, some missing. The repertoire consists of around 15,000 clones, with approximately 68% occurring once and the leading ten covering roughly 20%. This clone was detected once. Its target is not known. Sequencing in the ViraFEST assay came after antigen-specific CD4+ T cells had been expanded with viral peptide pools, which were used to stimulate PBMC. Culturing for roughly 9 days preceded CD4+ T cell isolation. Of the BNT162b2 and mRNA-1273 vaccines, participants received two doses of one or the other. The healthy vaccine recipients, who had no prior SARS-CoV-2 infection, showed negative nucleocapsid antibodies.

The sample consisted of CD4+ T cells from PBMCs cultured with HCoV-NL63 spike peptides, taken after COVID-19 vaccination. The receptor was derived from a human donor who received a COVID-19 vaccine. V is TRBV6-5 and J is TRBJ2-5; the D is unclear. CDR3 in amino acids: CASSTHLGLQETQYF. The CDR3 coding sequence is TGTGCCAGCAGTACCCACTTGGGCCTCCAAGAGACCCAGTACTTC.